The 31 T cell receptor beta chains presented below share a single source sample, sequenced in a study of CD8 T cells in ankylosing spondylitis. Findings and limits, study-wide: Roughly eight highly homologous variants made up a TCR beta motif that seemed to typify ankylosing spondylitis blood.

TCRdb re-called the 5' RACE reads with MiXCR, one entry per CDR3 protein. This sample has roughly 490,000 distinct CDR3 sequences, with about 5.7% found just once. These receptors are not linked to any known antigen. The material sequenced was blood, either unsorted or a sorted T cell fraction (not recorded which). These receptors were obtained from a male donor with ankylosing spondylitis.

The sample holds many counts of this clonotype. The chain uses TRBV7-2 and TRBJ1-4; unclear D gene. V lost 3 bases to trimming and J lost 7 bases, with 6 bases between them. Germline CDR1 and CDR2: SGHTA and FQGNSA. CDR3 length equals 12 residues. CDR3 sequence: CASSFIGEKLFF. The DNA of the CDR3 is TGTGCCAGCAGCTTTATAGGTGAAAAACTGTTTTTT. The entire variable domain, with the rest obtained from reference TRBV7-2 and TRBJ1-4, is as follows: GAGVSQSPSNKVTEKGKDVELRCDPISGHTALYWYRQSLGQGLEFLIYFQGNSAPDKSGLPSDRFSAERTGGSVSTLTIQRTQQEDSAVYLCASSFIGEKLFFGSGTQLSVL.

This clonotype has at least ten counts. J is TRBJ2-5 and V is TRBV29-1; 11 bases are shared with TRBD2. CDR3 length: 15 amino acids. Germline CDR1 is SQVTM and CDR2 is ANQGSEA. Trimming cost V 6 bases and J 0 bases; bases outside gene matches: 6. The CDR3 region has the DNA TGCAGCGTGGTTAGCGGGGGGGCCTACCAAGAGACCCAGTACTTC. Amino acids: CSVVSGGAYQETQYF.

V gene TRBV20-1 combines with J gene TRBJ2-3; D unresolved. V was trimmed by 6 bases and J by 1 base, leaving 14 bases between them. From germline, CDR1 is DFQATT and CDR2 SNEGSKA (reference sequence). The CDR3 runs 14 residues. CDR3 coding DNA: TGCAGTGCCTACCCAAATTTCCGCACAGATACGCAGTATTTT. The encoded protein is CSAYPNFRTDTQYF.

This clonotype was counted many times. This chain joins TRBV6-2 or TRBV6-3 and TRBJ1-6; D not resolved. Trimming removed 7 bases at V and 2 bases at J, with 3 bases between. The CDR3 runs to 12 residues. Germline assignment: CDR1 MNHEY and CDR2 SVGEGT. The CDR3 reads CASTAYNSPLHF. CDR3 nucleotides: TGTGCCAGCACTGCCTATAATTCACCCCTCCACTTT.

V usage is TRBV5-1 and J usage is TRBJ1-6; D is undetermined. Trimming removed 7 bases at V and 10 bases at J, with 18 bases between. Germline V gives CDR1 SGHRS, CDR2 YFSETQ. The CDR3 has 14 amino acids. The CDR3 is CASQLTVVESPLHF. CDR3 nucleotide sequence: TGCGCCAGCCAGCTGACGGTAGTGGAATCACCCCTCCACTTT.

The CDR3 is CASSFRISGARWETQYF. The DNA for the CDR3 is TGTGCCAGCAGTTTTAGAATTAGCGGGGCGAGGTGGGAGACCCAGTACTTC. This chain links TRBV27 with TRBJ2-5, with 8 bases aligning to TRBD2. The CDR3 is 17 amino acids. The germline V gene encodes CDR1 MNHEY and CDR2 SMNVEV (reference sequence). V gave up 3 bases and J gave up 5 bases; unmatched junction bases: 14.

This clonotype was picked up many times. The CDR3 sequence is CSPGFTSTDTQYF. As DNA, the CDR3 is TGCAGCCCGGGGTTTACTAGCACAGATACGCAGTATTTT. J is TRBJ2-3 and V is TRBV20-1, with D possibly matching TRBD2 (5 bases). Per the germline V gene, CDR1 is DFQATT and CDR2 is SNEGSKA (reference sequence). The CDR3 is made up of 13 amino acids.

This clonotype has ten or more counts. The V gene is TRBV6-5, the J gene TRBJ1-6; D unresolved. This CDR3 is 14 amino acids long. With 1 base removed from V and 8 bases from J, the gap between germline ends came to 9 bases. Germline CDR1 reads MNHEY; CDR2 reads SVGAGI. CDR3 sequence reads: CASSYWQRDSPLHF. The DNA for the CDR3 is TGTGCCAGCAGTTACTGGCAGAGAGATTCACCCCTCCACTTT.

This clonotype was picked up many times. The V gene is TRBV20-1, the J gene TRBJ2-2, with 9 nucleotides matching TRBD2. Germline V gene data show CDR1 as DFQATT and CDR2 as SNEGSKA (reference sequence). After removal of 4 bases from V and 7 bases from J, the junction contained 13 bases not matched to a gene. This CDR3 spans 16 amino acids. The CDR3 loop is CSATPGVAGVGGELFF. The CDR3, as DNA: TGCAGTGCTACCCCGGGTGTAGCGGGAGTGGGCGGGGAGCTGTTTTTT.

The table lists this clonotype with many counts. The CDR3 bases are TGTGCCAGCAGTTTACGGCATCTCAGCAATCAGCCCCAGCATTTT. Translated, it gives CASSLRHLSNQPQHF. The chain joins TRBV28 to TRBJ1-5; D gene ambiguous. Germline V gene lookup returns CDR1 MDHEN and CDR2 SYDVKM. The CDR3 sequence is 15 residues long. The V gene lost 2 bases and the J gene lost 1 base, with 9 bases spanning the gap.

This clonotype has a handful of counts. The rearrangement uses TRBV10-3 and TRBJ2-7; a possible D gene is TRBD2 (6 bases). The CDR3 length is 14 residues. V was shortened by 7 bases and J by 1 base, with 14 bases between the two germline ends. CDR1 is ENHRY, CDR2 SYGVKD, per germline. The CDR3 DNA sequence: TGTGCCATCACGGAGGGGAAAGGATCCTACGAGCAGTACTTC. It codes for CAITEGKGSYEQYF.

This clonotype was recorded many times. The CDR3 here is CASRVTGGTDTQYF. As DNA, the CDR3 is TGTGCCAGCAGGGTGACTGGGGGCACAGATACGCAGTATTTT. The gene calls are TRBV12-3 or TRBV12-4 and TRBJ2-3; no definite D call. The CDR3 is made up of 14 amino acids. The ends were cut back, 6 bases at V and 1 base at J, with 11 bases in the middle.

This clonotype came up many times. The chain is built from TRBV7-9 and TRBJ1-1; maybe TRBD1 (6 bases). The CDR3 length is 14 residues. Germline V gene sequence: CDR1 SEHNR, CDR2 FQNEAQ (reference sequence). Deletions cut 2 bases from V and 3 bases from J, with 10 bases between. The CDR3 DNA reads TGTGCCAGCAGCTTAAAGGGGGAGGACACTGAAGCTTTCTTT. Protein product: CASSLKGEDTEAFF.

This clonotype was observed at least ten times. The chain links TRBV20-1 to TRBJ1-1; D call uncertain. V lost 5 bases and J lost 0, with 16 bases in between. The CDR3 loop spans 15 amino acids. Germline CDR1 DFQATT, CDR2 SNEGSKA (reference sequence). The CDR3 region is CSAPKGQLMNTEAFF. CDR3 nucleotide sequence: TGCAGTGCTCCAAAAGGTCAGCTCATGAACACTGAAGCTTTCTTT.

This clonotype was detected many times. The rearrangement links TRBV29-1 to TRBJ2-1; 9 bases align to TRBD2. Trimming at V came to 0 bases and at J to 2 bases, leaving 14 bases not matched to a gene. The CDR3 sequence is 19 residues long. Germline-derived CDR1 and CDR2 are SQVTM and ANQGSEA. CDR3 loop: CSVEDRTLRLAGTYNEQFF. The DNA for the CDR3 is TGCAGCGTTGAAGATCGGACATTGAGGCTAGCGGGGACCTACAATGAGCAGTTCTTC.

This clonotype appeared many times. The chain recombines TRBV7-2 with TRBJ2-3; the D is unclear. Trimming shortened V by 5 bases and J by 5 bases, and 11 bases separated the two germline ends. CDR1 and CDR2 (germline): SGHTA, FQGNSA. The CDR3 contains 13 residues. The DNA for the CDR3 is TGTGCCAGCAGCCCAGACTGGGGAGATACGCAGTATTTT. Protein sequence: CASSPDWGDTQYF.

This clonotype was seen repeatedly, ten times or more. The gene calls are TRBV11-2 and TRBJ1-5, with unresolved D. The V end lost 2 bases, the J end lost 3 bases, and 14 bases lay between the germline ends. The CDR3 has 16 residues. CDR1 and CDR2 (germline): SGHAT, FQNNGV. CDR3 sequence (DNA): TGTGCCAGCAGCTTAACCCCAGGTTCTATCAATCAGCCCCAGCATTTT. It specifies CASSLTPGSINQPQHF. The full variable domain, in which reference TRBV11-2 and TRBJ1-5 provide the parts outside the CDR3, is EAGVAQSPRYKIIEKRQSVAFWCNPISGHATLYWYQQILGQGPKLLIQFQNNGVVDDSQLPKDRFSAERLKGVDSTLKIQPAKLEDSAVYLCASSLTPGSINQPQHFGDGTRLSIL.

This clonotype was observed at least ten times. The CDR3 DNA reads TGCGCCAGCAGCTTGGAGGCCAGGGAGATCGGGGTGAACACTGAAGCTTTCTTT. Protein product: CASSLEAREIGVNTEAFF. The chain has TRBV5-1 and TRBJ1-1; a possible D gene is TRBD1 (5 bases). Trimming cost V 0 bases and J 0 bases, with 18 bases left between them. The CDR3 contains 18 residues. CDR1 is SGHRS, CDR2 YFSETQ, per germline.

This clonotype was counted many times. The chain is built from TRBV21-1 and TRBJ2-5; the table's D call, TRBD1, has no DNA check behind it. TRBV21-1 is recorded as a pseudogene. CDR3 length: 12 residues. In DNA form, the CDR3 reads TGTGCCAGCAAAGGGGACGGTGAGACCCAGTACTTC. This encodes CASKGDGETQYF.

This chain joins TRBV2 and TRBJ2-5; D remains ambiguous. The V end was cut by 0 bases, the J end by 5 bases, with 13 bases between. Germline lookup yields CDR1 SNHLY and CDR2 FYNNEI. The CDR3 loop spans 15 amino acids. In DNA, the CDR3 is TGTGCCAGCAGTGAAGCAGGCAGGCCCCGGGAGACCCAGTACTTC. Its protein is CASSEAGRPRETQYF.

This clonotype was recorded many times. The V gene is TRBV12-3 or TRBV12-4, the J gene TRBJ1-5, with a weak D call TRBD1 (5 bases). The CDR3 covers 14 residues. V was shortened by 7 bases and J by 6 bases, with 16 bases between the two germline ends. Written as DNA, the CDR3 is TGTGCCAGCAAAAGGGACGGGGGATCTCAGCCCCAGCATTTT. Protein: CASKRDGGSQPQHF.

The table lists this clonotype with many counts. This chain joins TRBV27 and TRBJ2-2, with 7 bases aligning to TRBD2. Losses at the gene ends were 4 bases for V and 5 bases for J; bases not matched to a gene: 10. The CDR3 totals 16 residues. Germline V gene data show CDR1 as MNHEY and CDR2 as SMNVEV (reference sequence). The CDR3: CASSSPVGGETGELFF. The CDR3, as DNA: TGTGCCAGCAGTTCACCCGTGGGGGGGGAAACCGGGGAGCTGTTTTTT.

This clonotype was found many times. CDR3 residues: CATSRDRLDYGYTF. The CDR3 region has the DNA TGTGCCACCAGCAGAGACAGGTTGGACTATGGCTACACCTTC. The V gene is TRBV15, the J gene TRBJ1-2; D unresolved. CDR1 is LNHNV, CDR2 YYDKDF, per germline (reference sequence). The germline V and J ends were trimmed by 0 bases and 3 bases, with 8 bases remaining between them. The CDR3 covers 14 residues.

This rearrangement joins TRBV5-3 to TRBJ1-5; 8 bases are a match to TRBD1. TRBV5-3 is an ORF, with its function uncertain. The CDR3 has 14 residues. With 8 bases clipped from V and 6 bases from J, the junction kept 10 bases outside the gene matches. The CDR3 region has the DNA TGTGCCAGGAGCCCCGGACAGGGCGGTCAGCCCCAGCATTTT. Translated: CARSPGQGGQPQHF.

This clonotype was seen once. Since a much larger clone is just one base distant, this may be a read error. The rearrangement links TRBV10-3 to TRBJ2-7; no reliable D call. The CDR3 has 11 amino acids. V lost 7 bases and J lost 5, with 9 bases in between. Germline CDR1 ENHRY, CDR2 SYGVKD. The CDR3 loop reads CAIKTRDEQYF. CDR3 nucleotide sequence: TGTGCCATCAAGACAAGGGACGAGCAGTACTTC.

This clonotype was found many times. The chain recombines TRBV4-3 with TRBJ2-3; D uncertain. V lost 3 bases, J lost 0 bases, and 10 bases lay in between. Germline V gene data show CDR1 as LGHNA and CDR2 as YSLEER. CDR3 length equals 15 residues. CDR3 bases: TGCGCCAGCAGCCAGGTTTTGTTTAGCACAGATACGCAGTATTTT. Translation: CASSQVLFSTDTQYF.

The table lists this clonotype with many counts. The chain uses TRBV20-1 and TRBJ1-5; D remains unclear. This CDR3 comprises 15 residues. The germline gives CDR1 DFQATT, CDR2 SNEGSKA (reference sequence). The ends were cut back, 6 bases at V and 3 bases at J, with 18 bases in the middle. This chain's CDR3 is CSARRPTGINQPQHF. The CDR3 region has the DNA TGCAGTGCCAGACGCCCCACGGGGATCAATCAGCCCCAGCATTTT.

CDR3 nucleotides: TGTGCCAGCTCACCACCGACAGGGCTGAACACTGAAGCTTTCTTT. It translates to CASSPPTGLNTEAFF. The chain carries TRBV18 and TRBJ1-1; 7 nucleotides line up with TRBD1. The V gene's germline CDR1 is KGHSH and CDR2 LQKENI. The length of the CDR3 is 15 residues. Unmatched junction bases numbered 1, after V lost 0 bases and J lost 0 bases.

In its sample, this clonotype was seen many times. The chain carries TRBV29-1 and TRBJ1-5; D is uncertain. CDR1 and CDR2 from the germline V gene are SQVTM and ANQGSEA. Trimming pared 3 bases from V and 2 bases from J, leaving 8 bases between. The CDR3 is made up of 13 amino acids. CDR3 in amino acids: CSVEVSGNQPQHF. The CDR3 DNA reads TGCAGCGTTGAGGTGAGCGGCAATCAGCCCCAGCATTTT.

This clonotype was seen at least ten times. This chain links TRBV5-1 with TRBJ2-7; D ambiguous. The CDR3 is 15 residues long. CDR1 SGHRS and CDR2 YFSETQ come from the germline V gene. The V gene lost 2 bases and the J gene lost 2 bases, with 14 bases spanning the gap. In DNA, the CDR3 is TGCGCCAGCAGCTTAGGGTGGTCCAGAGCCTACGAGCAGTACTTC. Its translation: CASSLGWSRAYEQYF.

This clonotype was seen many times. The rearrangement uses TRBV5-6 and TRBJ2-2; 9 bases line up with TRBD1. Germline assignment: CDR1 SGHDT and CDR2 YYEEEE. The junction had 0 bases not matched to a gene; V was cut back by 0 bases and J by 0 bases. The CDR3 is made up of 16 amino acids. This chain's CDR3 is CASSLGQGANTGELFF. Here the CDR3 DNA reads TGTGCCAGCAGCTTGGGACAGGGGGCGAACACCGGGGAGCTGTTTTTT.